This TCR beta chain was observed in a study of beta chain features in type 1 diabetes. Investigators reverse transcribed all isolated RNA, so they sequenced expressed TCRB transcripts. The assay was immunoSEQ multiplex PCR, and TCRdb's table has in-frame clones only and misses some. The table records about 220,000 clones, about a tenth of them present only once. Every donor provided one heparinised blood draw, which averaged roughly 120 mL. This clone was seen a handful of times. This CDR3 is 15 amino acids long. V lost 0 bases to trimming and J lost 9 bases, with 17 bases between them. CDR1 MGHRA and CDR2 YSYEKL come from the germline V gene.

Material: central memory CD4+ T cells from blood. This sequence joins TRBV4-1 and TRBJ2-5; D is perhaps TRBD2 (8 bases). The TCR sequence derives from a young man in good health. The CDR3 sequence is CASSQEGGRQGAQYF. The CDR3 region has the DNA TGCGCCAGCAGCCAAGAGGGCGGGAGGCAGGGGGCCCAGTACTTC.